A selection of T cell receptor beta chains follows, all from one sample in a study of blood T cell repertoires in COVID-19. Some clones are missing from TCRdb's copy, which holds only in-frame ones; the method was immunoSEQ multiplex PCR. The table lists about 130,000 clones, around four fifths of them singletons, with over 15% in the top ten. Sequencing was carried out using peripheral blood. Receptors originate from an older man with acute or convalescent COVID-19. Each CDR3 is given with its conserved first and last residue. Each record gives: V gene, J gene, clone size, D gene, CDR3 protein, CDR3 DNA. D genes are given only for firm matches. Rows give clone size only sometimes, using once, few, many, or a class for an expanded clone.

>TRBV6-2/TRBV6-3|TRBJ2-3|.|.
CASSYSSSADTQYF
TGTGCCAGCAGTTACTCATCTAGCGCCGATACGCAGTATTTT
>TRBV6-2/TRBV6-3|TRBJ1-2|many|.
CASSYSSDLEDIYGYTF
TGTGCCAGCAGTTACTCTTCAGATCTTGAGGATATCTATGGCTACACCTTC
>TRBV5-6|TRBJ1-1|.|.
CASSLRYSHTEAFF
TGTGCCAGCAGCCTTCGATATAGCCACACTGAAGCTTTCTTT
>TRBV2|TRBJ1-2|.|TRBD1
CATPGQDGYTF
TGTGCCACTCCAGGACAGGATGGCTACACCTTC
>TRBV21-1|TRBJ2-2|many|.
CASSERQGDVAGELFF
TGTGCCAGCAGCGAAAGACAGGGGGATGTGGCCGGGGAGCTGTTTTTT
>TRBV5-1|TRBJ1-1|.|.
CASSLGGMNTEAFF
TGCGCCAGCAGCTTGGGAGGAATGAACACTGAAGCTTTCTTT
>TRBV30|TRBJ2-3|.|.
CAWSDRHDTQYF
TGTGCCTGGAGCGACAGACATGATACGCAGTATTTT
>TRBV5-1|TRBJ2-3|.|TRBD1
CASRMGDRGSTDTQYF
TGCGCCAGCAGGATGGGGGACAGGGGGAGCACAGATACGCAGTATTTT
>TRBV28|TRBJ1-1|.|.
CASSRQREAFF
TGTGCCAGCAGTCGACAAAGGGAAGCTTTCTTT
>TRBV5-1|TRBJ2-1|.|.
CASSSTGTQANEQFF
TGCGCCAGCAGCTCAACCGGGACACAAGCCAATGAGCAGTTCTTC
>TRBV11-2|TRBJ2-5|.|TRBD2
CASSTWTSGREETQYF
TGTGCCAGCAGCACTTGGACTAGCGGGCGGGAAGAGACCCAGTACTTC
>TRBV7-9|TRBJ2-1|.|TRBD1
CASSFRDRVDEQFF
TGTGCCAGCAGCTTCCGGGACAGGGTCGATGAGCAGTTCTTC
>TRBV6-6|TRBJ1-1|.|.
CASSYPKDSVNTEAFF
TGTGCCAGCAGTTACCCGAAGGACAGTGTGAACACTGAAGCTTTCTTT
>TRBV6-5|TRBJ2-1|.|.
CASSPVGTTYNEQFF
TGTGCCAGCAGTCCTGTGGGCACGACCTACAATGAGCAGTTCTTC
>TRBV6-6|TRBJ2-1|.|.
CASSSNSGGSYNEQFF
TGTGCCAGCAGCAGCAACTCAGGGGGGTCCTACAATGAGCAGTTCTTC
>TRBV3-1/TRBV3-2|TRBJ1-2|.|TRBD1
CASSQDRTGLYGYTF
TGTGCCAGCAGCCAAGATCGGACAGGCCTCTATGGCTACACCTTC
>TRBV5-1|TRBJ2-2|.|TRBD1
CASSPGTVNTGELFF
TGCGCCAGCAGCCCCGGGACAGTGAACACCGGGGAGCTGTTTTTT
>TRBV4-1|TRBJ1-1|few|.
CASSPRAMNTEAFF
TGCGCCAGCAGCCCCAGGGCTATGAACACTGAAGCTTTCTTT
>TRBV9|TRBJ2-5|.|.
CASSRDSGDQETQYF
TGTGCCAGCAGTCGAGACTCAGGGGATCAAGAGACCCAGTACTTC
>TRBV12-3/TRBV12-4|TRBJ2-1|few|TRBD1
CASSSGQGRLEFF
TGTGCCAGCAGTTCTGGACAGGGGAGGCTGGAGTTCTTC
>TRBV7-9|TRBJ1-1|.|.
CASSVINEDTEAFF
TGTGCCAGCAGCGTTATCAATGAGGACACTGAAGCTTTCTTT
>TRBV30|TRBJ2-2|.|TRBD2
CAWRPAGGPGTGELFF
TGTGCCTGGAGACCAGCGGGGGGGCCTGGCACCGGGGAGCTGTTTTTT
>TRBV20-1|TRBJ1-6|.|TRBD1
CSASTGTGSFNSPLHF
TGCAGTGCTAGTACCGGGACAGGCTCCTTTAATTCACCCCTCCACTTT